This T cell receptor (beta chain) was found in a study of cytomegalovirus exposure and HLA in healthy donors. At the level of the study: Samples from HLA-typed donors yielded about 86 million unique TCRs in an early data release.

PCR used 60 Vbeta primers and 13 Jbeta primers. Assay: immunoSEQ multiplex PCR; the TCRdb copy retains only in-frame clones and omits some. The sample has 90,000 to 120,000 clones; roughly 80% are singletons. This CDR3 has 12 residues. V dropped 6 bases and J dropped 7; count of bases not matched to a gene: 7. Looked up from germline, CDR1 is SQVTM and CDR2 is ANQGSEA. Comment on this clone: Antigen unknown.

The study, taken as a whole, reports: Association with HLA alleles at 0.05 false discovery rate was found for 17,000 or so TCR beta sequences in a later analysis.

The chain combines TRBV29-1 with TRBJ1-2; TRBD1 aligns across 8 bases. Sequencing used PBMCs. The TCR originated in a man aged 30 to 39 in good health and CMV-seronegative. The CDR3 loop reads CSVNTGGRGYTF. In DNA, the CDR3 is TGCAGCGTGAATACAGGGGGACGTGGCTACACCTTC.